Listed below are T cell receptor beta chains from one sample, sequenced in a study of regulatory T cells in long-lasting Graves disease. TCRdb itself ran the multiplex PCR reads through MiXCR, one entry per CDR3 protein. There are 400,000 to 500,000 distinct CDR3 sequences in the sample; roughly 20% occur only once, and about 8.3% lies in the top ten. Specimen: peripheral blood mononuclear cells (PBMCs), collected when the disease was refractory, from a patient treated with antithyroid drugs. These TCRs come from a female donor with Graves disease. CDR3s include the opening cysteine and the closing phenylalanine or tryptophan. The D gene is left open where the match is weak. Clone size is shown for a subset of rows, as once, few, many or a class of expanded clone.

many,TRBJ2-5,TRBV20-1,NA,TGCAGTGCTAGATTTGCGGGACGGAGTCAAGAGACCCAGTACTTC,CSARFAGRSQETQYF
few,TRBJ1-2,TRBV29-1,NA,TGCAGCGTTGAAGGCTCCAGGGAGGGGGGACTCTATGGCTACACCTTC,CSVEGSREGGLYGYTF
few,TRBJ2-7,TRBV24-1,NA,TGTGCCACCAGTGATTCCCAGGTGGGTAACGAGCAGTACTTC,CATSDSQVGNEQYF
NA,TRBJ2-6,TRBV7-2,NA,TGTGCCAGCAGCTTACGGCAGCCTACCTTCTCTGGGGCCAACGTCCTGACTTTC,CASSLRQPTFSGANVLTF
many,TRBJ2-5,TRBV28,TRBD2,TGTGCCAGCAGTTTACGAGCGGGAGAGGGAGAGACCCAGTACTTC,CASSLRAGEGETQYF
many,TRBJ2-7,TRBV7-2,NA,TGTGCCAGCAGCTCTGGTGGGGGGCGCTACGAGCAGTACTTC,CASSSGGGRYEQYF
few,TRBJ1-2,TRBV25-1,NA,TGTGCCAGCAGTAAACGGTCCTATGGCTACACCTTC,CASSKRSYGYTF
many,TRBJ2-2,TRBV11-1,NA,TGTGCCAGCAGCCGACTGGGACGTACCGGGGAGCTGTTTTTT,CASSRLGRTGELFF
NA,TRBJ1-2,TRBV20-1,NA,TGCAGTGCTAGAGATGTAACGGACTATGGCTACACCTTC,CSARDVTDYGYTF
once,TRBJ2-5,TRBV12-3/TRBV12-4,NA,TGTGCCAGCAGTTTCCTTTTAGGGGCTCGGGGAGGGACCCAGTACTTC,CASSFLLGARGGTQYF
many,TRBJ1-1,TRBV6-2/TRBV6-3,TRBD1,TGTGCCAGCAGTTACCCGGCAGGGGGTGTGAACACTGAAGCTTTCTTT,CASSYPAGGVNTEAFF
few,TRBJ2-1,TRBV6-5,TRBD2,TGTGCCAGCAGTTACTCGATATTAGCGGGAGGCTTCTTGTACAATGAGCAGTTCTTC,CASSYSILAGGFLYNEQFF
NA,TRBJ2-5,TRBV3-1,TRBD1,TGTGCCAGCAGCCAAGCAGGGGGCCCACCGTACCAAGAGACCCAGTACTTC,CASSQAGGPPYQETQYF
many,TRBJ1-1,TRBV11-2,TRBD1,TGTGCCAGCAGCCCCCGGACAGGGCCTGCTTTCTTT,CASSPRTGPAFF
NA,TRBJ2-2,TRBV24-1,TRBD2,TGTGCCACCAGTGACCTGAATAGCGGGAGCGCCGGGGAGCTGTTTTTT,CATSDLNSGSAGELFF
few,TRBJ2-7,TRBV4-2,NA,TGTGCCAGCAGCCAAGGGAGACAGAACTACGAGCAGTACTTC,CASSQGRQNYEQYF
NA,TRBJ1-2,TRBV12-3/TRBV12-4,TRBD1,TGTGCCAGCAGTTTTTCGGCAGGGGGCAATGGCTACACCTTC,CASSFSAGGNGYTF
few,TRBJ2-1,TRBV12-3/TRBV12-4,TRBD2,TGTGCCAGCAGTCCCCACACGACTAGCGGAGACTACAATGAGCAGTTCTTC,CASSPHTTSGDYNEQFF
few,TRBJ1-3,TRBV18,NA,TGTGCCAGCTCACCCGCGGACAACACCATATATTTT,CASSPADNTIYF
few,TRBJ2-7,TRBV28,TRBD1,TGTGCCAGCAGTTCACCTCCGGGACAGGGCTCCTACGAGCAGTACTTC,CASSSPPGQGSYEQYF
many,TRBJ1-5,TRBV6-1,TRBD1,TGTGCCAGCAGTGACCGGACAGGTATCAATCAGCCCCAGCATTTT,CASSDRTGINQPQHF
many,TRBJ1-2,TRBV6-1,TRBD1,TGTGCCAGCAGTGAAAGGGCAGGGGGCCCCTATGGCTACACCTTC,CASSERAGGPYGYTF
NA,TRBJ2-6,TRBV9,NA,TGTGCCAGCAGCGTGTCGGGGACCGCAAGCTCTGGGGCCAACGTCCTGACTTTC,CASSVSGTASSGANVLTF
NA,TRBJ2-7,TRBV7-9,NA,TGTGCCAGCAGCGAAGGGGGGGTTCGGGAGCAGTACTTC,CASSEGGVREQYF
once,TRBJ2-1,TRBV6-9,NA,TGTGCCAGCAGTTACGCCCTCTCCTCCTACAATGAGCAGTTCTTC,CASSYALSSYNEQFF
NA,TRBJ2-5,TRBV18,TRBD1,TGTGCCAGCTCACCGTCTCGGGACAGGGGCCAAGAGACCCAGTACTTC,CASSPSRDRGQETQYF
few,TRBJ2-1,TRBV7-2,TRBD2,TGTGCCAGCAGCGCTCTAGCGGGGGCTTCCTACAATGAGCAGTTCTTC,CASSALAGASYNEQFF
NA,TRBJ2-7,TRBV7-9,TRBD1,TGTGCCAGCAGCTTCCCGGGACAGGGGGTCCACGAGCAGTACTTC,CASSFPGQGVHEQYF
few,TRBJ1-5,TRBV4-1,NA,TGCGCCAGCAGCCCCTCGGCGGCAGGAAATCAGCCCCAGCATTTT,CASSPSAAGNQPQHF
few,TRBJ1-1,TRBV4-1,NA,TGCGCCAGCAGCCAAGATAGCGGGACGGGAGCCACTGAAGCTTTCTTT,CASSQDSGTGATEAFF
NA,TRBJ2-2,TRBV5-1,NA,TGCGCCAGCAGCTTGGGGTACAGGGCCGGGGAGCTGTTTTTT,CASSLGYRAGELFF
many,TRBJ1-4,TRBV6-2/TRBV6-3,NA,TGTGCCAGCAGGCCCGGGACATTTGCAACTAATGAAAAACTGTTTTTT,CASRPGTFATNEKLFF
few,TRBJ1-2,TRBV29-1,NA,TGCAGCGTTGAGGGAAGTACCATGAACTATGGCTACACCTTC,CSVEGSTMNYGYTF
NA,TRBJ1-2,TRBV6-5,NA,TGTGCCAGCAGTTATTCACAAGGCCCGTCTAACTATGGCTACACCTTC,CASSYSQGPSNYGYTF
many,TRBJ2-7,TRBV6-1,TRBD1,TGTGCCAGCAGTCAAGCTAATCTACCGGGACAGCCCTTAGTTCCATACGAGCAGTACTTC,CASSQANLPGQPLVPYEQYF
many,TRBJ1-1,TRBV2,NA,TGTGCCAGCAGTGAAAACGGATACACTGAAGCTTTCTTT,CASSENGYTEAFF
NA,TRBJ2-2,TRBV7-9,TRBD1,TGTGCCAGCAGCACAAACCGGGACAGCAACACCGGGGAGCTGTTTTTT,CASSTNRDSNTGELFF
many,TRBJ2-5,TRBV28,TRBD1,TGTGCCGGCCGAGACAGGGTCCAAGAGACCCAGTACTTC,CAGRDRVQETQYF
few,TRBJ1-1,TRBV3-1,NA,TGTGCCAGCAGCCCCCAGCGGGGCAAGGGGCGCCGGGGCACTGAAGCTTTCTTT,CASSPQRGKGRRGTEAFF